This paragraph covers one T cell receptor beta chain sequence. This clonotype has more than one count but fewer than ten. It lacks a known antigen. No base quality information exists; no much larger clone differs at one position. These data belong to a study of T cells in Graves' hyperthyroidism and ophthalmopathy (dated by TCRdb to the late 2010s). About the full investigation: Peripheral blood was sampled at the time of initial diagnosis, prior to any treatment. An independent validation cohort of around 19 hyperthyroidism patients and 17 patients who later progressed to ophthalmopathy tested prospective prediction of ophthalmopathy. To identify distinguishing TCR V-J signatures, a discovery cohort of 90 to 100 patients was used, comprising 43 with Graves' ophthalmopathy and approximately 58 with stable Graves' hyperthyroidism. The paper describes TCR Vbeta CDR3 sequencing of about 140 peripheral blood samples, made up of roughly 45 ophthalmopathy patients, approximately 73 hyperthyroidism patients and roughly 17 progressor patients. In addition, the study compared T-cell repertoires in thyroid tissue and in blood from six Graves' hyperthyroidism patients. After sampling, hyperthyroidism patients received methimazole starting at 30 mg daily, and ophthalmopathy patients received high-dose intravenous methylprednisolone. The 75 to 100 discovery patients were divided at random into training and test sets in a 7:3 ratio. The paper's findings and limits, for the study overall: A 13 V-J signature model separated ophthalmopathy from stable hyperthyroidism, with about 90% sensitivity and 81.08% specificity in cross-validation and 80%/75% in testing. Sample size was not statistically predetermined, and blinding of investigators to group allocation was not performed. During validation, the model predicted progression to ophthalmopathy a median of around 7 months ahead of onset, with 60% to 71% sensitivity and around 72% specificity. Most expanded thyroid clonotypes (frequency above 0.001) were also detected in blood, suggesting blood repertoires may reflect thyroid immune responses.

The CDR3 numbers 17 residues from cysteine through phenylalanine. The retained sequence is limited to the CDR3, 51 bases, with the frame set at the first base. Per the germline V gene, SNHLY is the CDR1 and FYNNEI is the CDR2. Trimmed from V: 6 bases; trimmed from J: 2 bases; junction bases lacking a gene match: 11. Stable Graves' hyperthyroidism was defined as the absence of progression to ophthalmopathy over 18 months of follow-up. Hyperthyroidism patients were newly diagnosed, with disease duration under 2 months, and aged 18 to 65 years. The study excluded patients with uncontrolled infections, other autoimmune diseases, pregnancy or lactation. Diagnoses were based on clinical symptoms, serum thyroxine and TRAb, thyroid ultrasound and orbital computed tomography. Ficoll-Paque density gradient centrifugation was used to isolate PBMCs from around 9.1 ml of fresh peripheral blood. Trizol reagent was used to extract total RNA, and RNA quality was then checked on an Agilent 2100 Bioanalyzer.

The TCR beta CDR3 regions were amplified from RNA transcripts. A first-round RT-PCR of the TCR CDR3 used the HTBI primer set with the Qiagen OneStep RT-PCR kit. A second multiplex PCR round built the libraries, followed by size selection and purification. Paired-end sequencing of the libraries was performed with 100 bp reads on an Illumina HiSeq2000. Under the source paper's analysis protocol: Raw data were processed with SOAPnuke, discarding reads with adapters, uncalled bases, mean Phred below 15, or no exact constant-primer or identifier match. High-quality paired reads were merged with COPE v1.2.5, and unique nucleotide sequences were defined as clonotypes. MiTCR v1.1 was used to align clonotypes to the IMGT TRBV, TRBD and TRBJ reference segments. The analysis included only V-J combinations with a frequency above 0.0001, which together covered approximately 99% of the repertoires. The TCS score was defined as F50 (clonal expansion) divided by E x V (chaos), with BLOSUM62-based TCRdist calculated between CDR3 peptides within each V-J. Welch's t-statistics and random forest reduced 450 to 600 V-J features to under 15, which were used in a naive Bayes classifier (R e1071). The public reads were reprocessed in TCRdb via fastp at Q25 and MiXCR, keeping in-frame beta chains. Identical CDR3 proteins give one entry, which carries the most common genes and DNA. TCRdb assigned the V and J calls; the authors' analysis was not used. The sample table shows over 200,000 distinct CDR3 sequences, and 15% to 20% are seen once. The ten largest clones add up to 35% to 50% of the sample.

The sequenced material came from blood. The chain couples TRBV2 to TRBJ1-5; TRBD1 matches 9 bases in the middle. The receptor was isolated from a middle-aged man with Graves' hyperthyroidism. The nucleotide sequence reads TGTGCCAGCAGCGTCGGTGGGGACAGGGCCCGCAATCAGCCCCAGCATTTT. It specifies CASSVGGDRARNQPQHF.